This entry concerns a single T cell receptor beta chain. This sample is drawn from a study of immune evolution from preneoplasia to lung adenocarcinoma. Only in-frame clones appear in the TCRdb table, and some are missing; sequencing was by immunoSEQ multiplex PCR. The sample yields thousands of clones, roughly 76% seen once. Nucleic acids came from premalignant or tumor cells enriched by macro-dissection. Specimen: FFPE minimally invasive lung adenocarcinoma tissue. The origin of this receptor is a donor at least 70 years old with lung adenocarcinoma.

CDR3 amino acids: CATSRYAFGTGGTHNEQFF. CDR3 bases: TGTGCCACCAGCAGATATGCCTTTGGGACAGGGGGGACCCACAATGAGCAGTTCTTC. The chain combines TRBV15 with TRBJ2-1, with TRBD1 matching over 11 bases. CDR1 is LNHNV and CDR2 is YYDKDF in the germline V gene (reference sequence). Trimming at V came to 2 bases and at J to 5 bases, leaving 14 bases not matched to a gene. This CDR3 is built from 19 residues. Supplemented by reference TRBV15 and TRBJ2-1, the full variable domain reads DAMVIQNPRYQVTQFGKPVTLSCSQTLNHNVMYWYQQKSSQAPKLLFHYYDKDFNNEADTPDNFQSRRPNTSFCFLDIRSPGLGDTAMYLCATSRYAFGTGGTHNEQFFGPGTRLTVL.